This T cell receptor (beta chain) was documented in a study of T cell responses to AZD1222 COVID-19 vaccine. TCRdb's copy holds only in-frame clones and misses some; the assay was immunoSEQ multiplex PCR. The table has about 130,000 clones, around 90% seen once. Study-level results: CD4 TCRs linked to vaccination spanned spike, dominating at 160-218 and 743-854.

About this clone itself: The target antigen is unknown.

Trimming left V 7 bases short and J 7 bases short, with 14 bases between. Germline V gene lookup returns CDR1 MDHEN and CDR2 SYDVKM. The CDR3 contains 13 residues. The sample here was peripheral blood, taken on day 0 of AZD1222 vaccination. The receptor was isolated from an adult in good health. The chain employs TRBV28 and TRBJ2-1, with TRBD1 as a possible D gene (5 bases). CDR3 residues: CASTQGPYNEQFF. The CDR3 DNA is TGTGCCAGCACCCAGGGTCCATATAATGAGCAGTTCTTC.